The 29 T cell receptor beta chains listed next were all sequenced from one sample in a study of shared clonotypes between healthy human individuals. Assay used: immunoSEQ multiplex PCR; TCRdb lists only in-frame clones, some missing. Of about 2.4 million clones in the sample, 90% to 95% were seen once. The sample consisted of naive CD4+ T cells from PBMCs. Documented subset: CD45RA+ positively selected. The source is a man in his late teens or twenties in good health. Some clones in this sample may be carry-over from other donors' samples.

The rearrangement uses TRBV19 and TRBJ2-3, with D perhaps TRBD2 (5 bases). V was cut by 7 bases and J by 4 bases, with 27 bases left in between. The germline gives CDR1 LNHDA, CDR2 SQIVND (reference sequence). The CDR3 has 18 residues. CDR3 DNA sequence: TGTGCCAGTACCCCCAGATCGGCACGGGGAATAAAGGCAGATACGCAGTATTTT. It specifies CASTPRSARGIKADTQYF. Together with reference TRBV19 and TRBJ2-3, the CDR3 gives the full variable domain: DGGITQSPKYLFRKEGQNVTLSCEQNLNHDAMYWYRQDPGQGLRLIYYSQIVNDFQKGDIAEGYSVSREKKESFPLTVTSAQKNPTAFYLCASTPRSARGIKADTQYFGPGTRLTVL.

The chain joins TRBV28 to TRBJ2-5; D is undetermined. V gave up 8 bases and J gave up 5 bases, with 12 bases separating them. The CDR3 has 12 amino acids. Germline-derived CDR1 and CDR2 are MDHEN and SYDVKM. In DNA form, the CDR3 reads TGTGCCAGCCGTTCCTTAGGGGAGACCCAGTACTTC. Encoded protein: CASRSLGETQYF.

The chain joins TRBV28 to TRBJ2-5; D possibly matches TRBD1 or TRBD2 (5 bases each). Germline-derived CDR1 and CDR2 are MDHEN and SYDVKM. The germline V and J ends were trimmed by 5 bases and 5 bases, with 18 bases remaining between them. This CDR3 is built from 15 residues. The CDR3 DNA is TGTGCCAGCAGTGAACCCAGGGACCTAGGGGAGACCCAGTACTTC. Translating it yields CASSEPRDLGETQYF.

The chain employs TRBV4-3 and TRBJ2-5; tentative D call: TRBD2 (6 bases). The CDR3 has 13 amino acids. CDR1 is LGHNA and CDR2 is YSLEER in the germline V gene. V was trimmed by 8 bases and J by 1 base, leaving 11 bases between them. Written as DNA, the CDR3 is TGCGCCAGCGGGCTAGCGCTCCAAGAGACCCAGTACTTC. This encodes CASGLALQETQYF.

The rearrangement links TRBV7-9 to TRBJ2-3, with 8 nucleotides matching TRBD2. Germline loops: CDR1 SEHNR, CDR2 FQNEAQ (reference sequence). The CDR3 runs to 15 residues. With V trimmed by 5 bases and J by 11 bases, 15 bases remained unmatched. The DNA of the CDR3 is TGTGCCAGCAGCGAACCGGGACTAGAGGGCTTGAAGCAGTATTTT. This sequence encodes CASSEPGLEGLKQYF. The full variable domain, with the rest looked up from reference TRBV7-9 and TRBJ2-3, is DTGVSQNPRHKITKRGQNVTFRCDPISEHNRLYWYRQTLGQGPEFLTYFQNEAQLEKSRLLSDRFSAERPKGSFSTLEIQRTEQGDSAMYLCASSEPGLEGLKQYFGPGTRLTVL.

V is TRBV6-5 and J is TRBJ2-1; 8 bases match TRBD2. The V segment lost 6 bases and the J segment 5 bases; nucleotides outside the gene matches: 3. CDR1 MNHEY and CDR2 SVGAGI come from the germline V gene. This CDR3 has 13 amino acids. CDR3 in amino acids: CASSRGLDNEQFF. CDR3 coding DNA: TGTGCCAGCAGCAGGGGACTAGACAATGAGCAGTTCTTC.

The chain uses TRBV4-1 and TRBJ1-3; D is possibly TRBD1 (5 bases). The germline gives CDR1 MGHRA, CDR2 YSYEKL. V gave up 4 bases and J gave up 1 base, with 20 bases separating them. There are 18 residues in the CDR3. The DNA for the CDR3 is TGCGCCAGCAGCCCCCTCCCCCGGGGGGAGGGATCTGGAAACACCATATATTTT. Translation: CASSPLPRGEGSGNTIYF.

The chain has TRBV6-1 and TRBJ2-3, with TRBD2 matching over 8 bases. J lost 1 base, V lost 4 bases, and 7 bases had no gene match. The CDR3 totals 16 residues. From germline, CDR1 is MNHNS and CDR2 SASEGT. CDR3 nucleotides: TGTGCCAGCAGTGCGTACCAAGCGGGAGGCACAGATACGCAGTATTTT. This translates into CASSAYQAGGTDTQYF.

The chain is built from TRBV29-1 and TRBJ1-2, with 9 bases matching TRBD1. The ends lost 6 bases at V and 6 bases at J; junction bases unmatched: 11. This CDR3 has 14 residues. In germline, CDR1 is SQVTM, CDR2 ANQGSEA. CDR3 sequence (DNA): TGCAGCGTCGCGGTAGGACAGGGGTTGAATGGCTACACCTTC. This encodes CSVAVGQGLNGYTF.

V gene TRBV27 combines with J gene TRBJ1-5; D may be TRBD1 (6 bases). Looked up from germline, CDR1 is MNHEY and CDR2 is SMNVEV (reference sequence). The V gene lost 2 bases and the J gene lost 8 bases, with 10 bases spanning the gap. This CDR3 region has 13 residues. The CDR3: CASSLRRGEPQHF. The DNA for the CDR3 is TGTGCCAGCAGTTTAAGGAGGGGGGAGCCCCAGCATTTT.

About this clone: Other DNA sequences in the sample encode the same CDR3. The chain is built from TRBV6-1 and TRBJ1-1, with unresolved D. The CDR3 extends over 11 amino acids. Germline CDR1 and CDR2: MNHNS and SASEGT. V was cut by 7 bases and J by 1 base, with 4 bases left in between. The CDR3 reads CASIRNTEAFF. Written as DNA, the CDR3 is TGTGCCAGCATTAGGAACACTGAAGCTTTCTTT.

The J gene is TRBJ1-4, the V gene TRBV19; D not resolved. Germline values: CDR1 LNHDA, CDR2 SQIVND (reference sequence). CDR3 length equals 16 residues. V gave up 7 bases and J gave up 0 bases, with 15 bases separating them. The CDR3 here is CASTDLEAATNEKLFF. As DNA, the CDR3 is TGTGCCAGTACCGACCTTGAAGCCGCAACTAATGAAAAACTGTTTTTT.

This chain joins TRBV7-6 and TRBJ2-7; possible D gene TRBD1, 5 bases. CDR1 and CDR2 from the germline V gene are SGHVS and FNYEAQ. Trimming cost V 1 base and J 0 bases, with 10 bases left between them. The CDR3 totals 15 residues. CDR3 nucleotide sequence: TGTGCCAGCAGCTTAGGACAGCCCGGCTCCTACGAGCAGTACTTC. It encodes CASSLGQPGSYEQYF.

The chain couples TRBV6-6 to TRBJ2-1; D uncertain. Per the germline V gene, CDR1 is MNHNY and CDR2 is SVGAGI (reference sequence). This CDR3 spans 15 amino acids. The V end lost 2 bases, the J end lost 0 bases, and 8 bases lay between the germline ends. For the CDR3, the DNA is TGTGCCAGCAGTTACCCCAGGAGCTCCTACAATGAGCAGTTCTTC. Protein product: CASSYPRSSYNEQFF.

In regard to this clone: This sample also contains other DNA sequences that code for the same CDR3. The chain recombines TRBV18 with TRBJ2-5; a weak D match, TRBD2 (6 bases). V was trimmed by 6 bases and J by 5 bases, leaving 10 bases between them. CDR3 size: 12 residues. CDR1 and CDR2 from the germline V gene are KGHSH and LQKENI. The CDR3 DNA reads as TGTGCCAGCTCCTCCGGGGGTGAGACCCAGTACTTC. Its translation: CASSSGGETQYF.

This clone came up a few times. At the DNA level, this CDR3 is encoded by other sequences in the same sample as well. DNA of the CDR3: TGTGCCAGCAGTAGGGACAGGGATGGCTACACCTTC. Amino acids: CASSRDRDGYTF. The chain employs TRBV2 and TRBJ1-2, with 9 nucleotides matching TRBD1. Germline CDR1 SNHLY, CDR2 FYNNEI. Trimming cost V 5 bases and J 6 bases; bases outside gene matches: 1. The CDR3 has 12 residues.

With regard to this clone: The identical CDR3 is also encoded by other nucleotide sequences in the sample. The chain couples TRBV5-1 to TRBJ2-1; the match to TRBD2 covers 10 bases. The CDR3 contains 15 residues. From germline, CDR1 is SGHRS and CDR2 YFSETQ. V trimming: 4 bases; J trimming: 3 bases; junction bases outside the gene matches: 4. In DNA form, the CDR3 reads TGCGCCAGCAGCCGTGGACTAGCGGACTACAATGAGCAGTTCTTC. It translates to CASSRGLADYNEQFF.

As regards this clone: The sample holds other DNA sequences that translate to the same CDR3. This chain joins TRBV6-1 and TRBJ1-1, with a weak D call TRBD1 (5 bases). The CDR3 has 15 residues. The V gene lost 1 base and the J gene lost 0 bases, with 9 bases spanning the gap. Germline V lookup: CDR1 MNHNS, CDR2 SASEGT. In DNA, the CDR3 is TGTGCCAGCAGTGAAGGGTGGGGCATGAACACTGAAGCTTTCTTT. Protein sequence: CASSEGWGMNTEAFF.

V and J are TRBV19 and TRBJ1-5, with TRBD1 as a possible D gene (6 bases). V was trimmed by 4 bases and J by 1 base, leaving 11 bases between them. The CDR3 loop spans 15 amino acids. The germline V gene has CDR1 LNHDA and CDR2 SQIVND (reference sequence). The CDR3 coding sequence is TGTGCCAGTAGTACCCGGGACACGAGCAATCAGCCCCAGCATTTT. Amino acids: CASSTRDTSNQPQHF.

In the case of this clone: The same CDR3 also results from other DNA sequences found in this sample. The chain uses TRBV28 and TRBJ2-1; no clear D gene. The germline CDR1 and CDR2 sequences are MDHEN and SYDVKM. The CDR3 contains 12 residues. Trimming took 7 bases from V and 0 from J, leaving 4 bases between them. Here the CDR3 reads CASTGSYNEQFF. The CDR3 DNA is TGTGCCAGCACAGGCTCCTACAATGAGCAGTTCTTC.

The chain carries TRBV19 and TRBJ1-5; 10 bases align to TRBD1. This CDR3 region has 14 residues. In germline, CDR1 is LNHDA, CDR2 SQIVND (reference sequence). V lost 3 bases, J lost 6 bases, and 2 bases stayed unmatched. CDR3 residues: CASSMWTGGQPQHF. The CDR3 region has the DNA TGTGCCAGTAGTATGTGGACAGGGGGTCAGCCCCAGCATTTT.

The chain carries TRBV21-1 and TRBJ2-1; the table's D gene call, TRBD2, was not cross checked with the DNA. TRBV21-1 is deemed a pseudogene. The CDR3 runs 16 residues. The CDR3 sequence is CASSKWESGTPNEQFF. The CDR3 DNA sequence: TGTGCCAGCAGCAAATGGGAGAGCGGGACCCCCAATGAGCAGTTCTTC.

This rearrangement joins TRBV9 to TRBJ2-3; perhaps TRBD2 as D (6 bases). Germline assignment: CDR1 SGDLS and CDR2 YYNGEE. The V gene lost 0 bases and the J gene lost 1 base, with 15 bases spanning the gap. This CDR3 spans 17 amino acids. CDR3 coding DNA: TGTGCCAGCAGCGTAGGCGGGGCCCCCTCGGGCACAGATACGCAGTATTTT. It codes for CASSVGGAPSGTDTQYF.

The chain recombines TRBV5-1 with TRBJ2-3; 7 positions match TRBD2. The J segment lost 5 bases and the V segment lost 4 bases, leaving 10 bases of the junction unmatched. The CDR3 runs to 15 residues. CDR1 is SGHRS, CDR2 YFSETQ, per germline. Here the CDR3 reads CASSQLANHQDTQYF. The DNA of the CDR3 is TGCGCCAGCAGCCAACTAGCGAATCACCAAGATACGCAGTATTTT. The entire variable domain, with the rest obtained from reference TRBV5-1 and TRBJ2-3, is as follows: KAGVTQTPRYLIKTRGQQVTLSCSPISGHRSVSWYQQTPGQGLQFLFEYFSETQRNKGNFPGRFSGRQFSNSRSEMNVSTLELGDSALYLCASSQLANHQDTQYFGPGTRLTVL.

Turning to this clone: Different DNA sequences within this sample yield the same CDR3. The chain couples TRBV5-1 to TRBJ2-7, with TRBD1 matching 7 bases. There are 14 residues in the CDR3. J was trimmed by 3 bases and V by 0 bases; bases with no gene match: 3. From germline, CDR1 is SGHRS and CDR2 YFSETQ. The CDR3 DNA follows: TGCGCCAGCAGCTTGGCCGGGGACAGCTACGAGCAGTACTTC. Translation gives CASSLAGDSYEQYF.

This sequence joins TRBV7-9 and TRBJ2-3; 8 bases are a match to TRBD2. The CDR3 has 17 amino acids. V gave up 2 bases and J gave up 2 bases; unmatched junction bases: 9. Germline V gene sequence: CDR1 SEHNR, CDR2 FQNEAQ (reference sequence). CDR3 nucleotides: TGTGCCAGCAGCTTACCGGGACTAGACATGTCCACAGATACGCAGTATTTT. It specifies CASSLPGLDMSTDTQYF.

The CDR3 region has the DNA TGTGCCAGCAGTTCAGGGGTGGTTAACTATGGCTACACCTTC. Protein product: CASSSGVVNYGYTF. V and J are TRBV28 and TRBJ1-2; tentatively, D is TRBD1 (6 bases). There are 14 residues in the CDR3. From germline, CDR1 is MDHEN and CDR2 SYDVKM. The ends were cut back, 4 bases at V and 1 base at J, with 10 bases in the middle.

The chain links TRBV14 to TRBJ2-7; D is tentatively TRBD1 or TRBD2 (5 bases each). The CDR3 contains 15 residues. Germline CDR1 reads SGHDN; CDR2 reads FVKESK. V was clipped by 4 bases and J by 2 bases, with 15 bases between them. The CDR3 DNA sequence: TGTGCCAGCAGCCGGCTGACCGGGACCCCCTACGAGCAGTACTTC. Encoded protein: CASSRLTGTPYEQYF. The full variable domain, in which reference TRBV14 and TRBJ2-7 provide the parts outside the CDR3, is EAGVTQFPSHSVIEKGQTVTLRCDPISGHDNLYWYRRVMGKEIKFLLHFVKESKQDESGMPNNRFLAERTGGTYSTLKVQPAELEDSGVYFCASSRLTGTPYEQYFGPGTRLTVT.

J is TRBJ2-1 and V is TRBV5-1, with TRBD2 matching 14 bases. V was pared by 5 bases and J by 9 bases, with 4 bases of the junction left unmatched. The length of the CDR3 is 14 residues. The V gene's germline CDR1 is SGHRS and CDR2 YFSETQ. CDR3 sequence: CASRRTSGRSEQFF. In nucleotides, the CDR3 is TGCGCCAGCAGACGGACTAGCGGGAGGAGTGAGCAGTTCTTC.